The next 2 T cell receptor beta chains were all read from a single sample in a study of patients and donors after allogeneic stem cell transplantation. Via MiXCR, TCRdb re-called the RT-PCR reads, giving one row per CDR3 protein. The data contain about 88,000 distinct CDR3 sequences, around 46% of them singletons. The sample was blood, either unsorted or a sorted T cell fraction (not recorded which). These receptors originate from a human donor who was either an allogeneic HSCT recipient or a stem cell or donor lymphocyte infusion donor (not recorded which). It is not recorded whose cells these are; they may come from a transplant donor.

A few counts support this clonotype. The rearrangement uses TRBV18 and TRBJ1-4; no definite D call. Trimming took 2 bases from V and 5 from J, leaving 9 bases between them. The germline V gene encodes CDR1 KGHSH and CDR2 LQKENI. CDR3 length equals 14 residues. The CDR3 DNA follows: TGTGCCAGCTCACCAGGGGTTTCGAATGAAAAACTGTTTTTT. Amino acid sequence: CASSPGVSNEKLFF.

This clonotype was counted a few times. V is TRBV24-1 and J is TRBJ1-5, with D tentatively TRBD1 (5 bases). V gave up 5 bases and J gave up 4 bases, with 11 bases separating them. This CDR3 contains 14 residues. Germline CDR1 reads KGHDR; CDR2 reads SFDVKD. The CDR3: CATSVRGVNQPQHF. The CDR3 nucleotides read TGTGCCACCAGTGTTCGAGGGGTAAATCAGCCCCAGCATTTT.